This T cell receptor beta chain was retrieved from a study of blood T cell repertoires in COVID-19. Study at large: Sites in the United States, Italy and Spain provided acute and convalescent COVID-19 samples. Sources were T cells, B-cell-depleted T cells, or PBMCs; the material itself was cDNA or gDNA.

Ages ranged from roughly 18 to 100 years, with residence in approximately 23 US areas. Germline CDR1 and CDR2: LGHNA and YSLEER. Trimming cost V 0 bases and J 5 bases, with 8 bases left between them. This CDR3 region has 13 residues. Per the study methods: Reference gene primer amplification gave nucleated cell count estimates. Repertoires were generated with immunoSEQ multiplex PCR, while TCRdb's copy carries only in-frame clones and drops some. Clone size and the V and J calls come from that table; the DNA yielded D and trimming. This table has a few hundred thousand clones, 70% to 90% appearing once.

The rearrangement links TRBV4-3 to TRBJ2-7; D ambiguous. The sequence came from a woman aged 50 to 60 in a cohort exposed to, infected with or recovered from COVID-19 (not recorded which). The sample was PBMCs or T cells enriched from blood (not recorded which). The CDR3 is CASSQDLGNEQYF. The CDR3 nucleotides read TGCGCCAGCAGCCAAGACCTAGGAAACGAGCAGTACTTC.